The clone carrying this TCR beta chain has more than one count but fewer than ten. Sequenced material consisted of expressed TCRB transcripts (all of the isolated RNA was reverse transcribed). TCRdb keeps only in-frame clones here, not all; method: immunoSEQ multiplex PCR. The sample records 450,000 to 600,000 clones, roughly 30% being singletons. V lost 5 bases and J 8 bases, leaving 11 bases between the germline ends. In germline, CDR1 is SEHNR, CDR2 FQNEAQ (reference sequence). This CDR3 has 12 residues. The record originates from a study of beta chain features in type 1 diabetes. V and J are TRBV7-9 and TRBJ2-3; TRBD2 is a possible D gene (6 bases). Sequencing was performed on naive CD4+ T cells from blood. The sequence derives from a man between 18 and 35 years old in good health. In DNA, the CDR3 is TGTGCCAGCAGCCTGGAGGGTGGTACGCAGTATTTT. Residues: CASSLEGGTQYF.